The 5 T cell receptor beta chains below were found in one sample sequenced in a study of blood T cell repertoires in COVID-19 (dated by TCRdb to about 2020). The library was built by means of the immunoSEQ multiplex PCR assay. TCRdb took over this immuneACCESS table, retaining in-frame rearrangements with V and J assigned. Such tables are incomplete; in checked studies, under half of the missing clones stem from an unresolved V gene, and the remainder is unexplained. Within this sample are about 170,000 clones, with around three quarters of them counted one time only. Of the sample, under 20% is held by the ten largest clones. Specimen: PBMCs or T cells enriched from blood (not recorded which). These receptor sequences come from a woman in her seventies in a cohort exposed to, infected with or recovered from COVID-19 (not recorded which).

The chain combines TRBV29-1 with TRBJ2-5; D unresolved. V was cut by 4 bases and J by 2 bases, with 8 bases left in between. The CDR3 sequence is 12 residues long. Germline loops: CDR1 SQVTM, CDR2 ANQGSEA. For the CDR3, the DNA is TGCAGCGTTGGGGCCTTACAAGAGACCCAGTACTTC. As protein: CSVGALQETQYF. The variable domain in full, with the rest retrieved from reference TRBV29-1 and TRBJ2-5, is SAVISQKPSRDICQRGTSLTIQCQVDSQVTMMFWYRQQPGQSLTLIATANQGSEATYESGFVIDKFPISRPNLTFSTLTVSNMSPEDSSIYLCSVGALQETQYFGPGTRLLVL.

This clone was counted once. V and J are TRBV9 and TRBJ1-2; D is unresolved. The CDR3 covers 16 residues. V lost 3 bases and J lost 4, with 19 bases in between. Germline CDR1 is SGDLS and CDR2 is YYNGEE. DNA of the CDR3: TGTGCCAGCAGCGGTAGAGAGGCAGCCCCGGTCTATGGCTACACCTTC. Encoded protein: CASSGREAAPVYGYTF.

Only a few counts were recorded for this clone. Here the CDR3 DNA reads TGTGCCAGCAGCTTAGCAGGGGCGGAGACCCAGTACTTC. The encoded protein is CASSLAGAETQYF. This sequence joins TRBV7-9 and TRBJ2-5, with D possibly TRBD1 on 5 matching bases. CDR1 is SEHNR and CDR2 is FQNEAQ in the germline V gene (reference sequence). The V and J ends lost 0 bases and 5 bases respectively, with 7 bases between them. There are 13 residues in the CDR3.

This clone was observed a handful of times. In nucleotides, the CDR3 is TGTGCCAGCAGCCTGACTAGCGGGAGGCCACTCTCCTACGAGCAGTACTTC. It translates to CASSLTSGRPLSYEQYF. The V gene is TRBV5-6, the J gene TRBJ2-7, with 13 bases identical to TRBD2. V dropped 4 bases and J dropped 0; count of bases not matched to a gene: 7. CDR1 and CDR2 (germline): SGHDT, YYEEEE. CDR3 size: 17 residues.

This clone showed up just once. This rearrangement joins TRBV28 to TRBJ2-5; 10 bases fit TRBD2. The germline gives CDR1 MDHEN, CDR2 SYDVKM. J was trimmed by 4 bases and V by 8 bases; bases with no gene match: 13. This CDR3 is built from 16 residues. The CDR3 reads CASPPAGTSVSETQYF. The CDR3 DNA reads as TGTGCCAGCCCCCCGGCCGGGACTAGCGTGTCAGAGACCCAGTACTTC.